Sequencing of this T cell receptor (beta chain) was carried out in a study of CD8+ T cells in alopecia areata. Extracted RNA was reverse transcribed into cDNA, the sequencing template. Produced via immunoSEQ multiplex PCR; TCRdb's table is partial and in-frame only. There are about 150,000 clones in the sample; roughly 48% occur only once, and approximately 6.8% lies in the top ten. The V and J ends lost 4 bases and 3 bases respectively, with 4 bases between them. This CDR3 is built from 11 residues. Germline V gene data show CDR1 as ENHRY and CDR2 as SYGVKD. In alopecia areata patients, both lesional scalp punch biopsies and peripheral blood were collected.

The receptor was derived from a human donor with alopecia areata. The chain combines TRBV10-3 with TRBJ2-7; D gene unclear. The sequencing sample was made of CD4+ T cells sorted from blood. CDR3 region: CAISAGYEQYF. The CDR3 DNA reads as TGTGCCATCAGTGCGGGCTACGAGCAGTACTTC.